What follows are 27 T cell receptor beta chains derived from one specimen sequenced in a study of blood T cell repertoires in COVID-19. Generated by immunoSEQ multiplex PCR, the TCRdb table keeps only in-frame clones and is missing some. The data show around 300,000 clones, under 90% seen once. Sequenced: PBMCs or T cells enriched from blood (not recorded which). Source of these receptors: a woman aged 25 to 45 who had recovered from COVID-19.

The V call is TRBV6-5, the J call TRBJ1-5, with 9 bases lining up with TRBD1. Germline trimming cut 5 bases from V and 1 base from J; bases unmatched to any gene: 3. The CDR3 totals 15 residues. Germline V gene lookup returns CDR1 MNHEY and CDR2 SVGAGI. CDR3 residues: CASSRQGESNQPQHF. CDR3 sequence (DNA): TGTGCCAGCAGTCGACAGGGGGAAAGCAATCAGCCCCAGCATTTT.

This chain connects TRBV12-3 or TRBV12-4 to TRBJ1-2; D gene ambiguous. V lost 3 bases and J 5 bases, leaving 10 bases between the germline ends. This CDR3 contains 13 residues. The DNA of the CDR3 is TGTGCCAGCAGTTTTGAGGGTTCGTATGGCTACACCTTC. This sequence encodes CASSFEGSYGYTF.

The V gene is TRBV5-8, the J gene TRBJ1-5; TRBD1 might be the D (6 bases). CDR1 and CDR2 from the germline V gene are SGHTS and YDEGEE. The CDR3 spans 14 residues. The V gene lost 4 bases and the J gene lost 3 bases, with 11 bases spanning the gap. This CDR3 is CASSPWTDNQPQHF. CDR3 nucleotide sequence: TGTGCCAGCAGCCCGTGGACAGACAATCAGCCCCAGCATTTT.

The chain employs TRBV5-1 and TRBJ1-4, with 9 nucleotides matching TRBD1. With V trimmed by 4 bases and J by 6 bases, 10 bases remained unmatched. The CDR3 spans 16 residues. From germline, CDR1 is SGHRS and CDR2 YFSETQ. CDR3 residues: CASSLSRDRVDEKLFF. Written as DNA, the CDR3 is TGCGCCAGCAGCCTAAGCCGGGACAGGGTCGATGAAAAACTGTTTTTT.

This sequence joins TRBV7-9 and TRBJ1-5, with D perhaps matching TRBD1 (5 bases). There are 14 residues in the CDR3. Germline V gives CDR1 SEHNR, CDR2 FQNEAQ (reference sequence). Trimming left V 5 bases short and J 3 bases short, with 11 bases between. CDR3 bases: TGTGCCAGCAGCCCCTCAGGGCCCAATCAGCCCCAGCATTTT. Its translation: CASSPSGPNQPQHF. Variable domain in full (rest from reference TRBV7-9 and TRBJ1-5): DTGVSQNPRHKITKRGQNVTFRCDPISEHNRLYWYRQTLGQGPEFLTYFQNEAQLEKSRLLSDRFSAERPKGSFSTLEIQRTEQGDSAMYLCASSPSGPNQPQHFGDGTRLSIL.

The DNA for the CDR3 is TGTGCCAGTAGTATTCCCGCCGGGACAGCTAATCAGCCCCAGCATTTT. It translates to CASSIPAGTANQPQHF. The chain recombines TRBV19 with TRBJ1-5; TRBD1 matches 7 bases. Germline-derived CDR1 and CDR2 are LNHDA and SQIVND (reference sequence). CDR3 size: 16 residues. Trimming took 3 bases from V and 4 from J; bases not matched to a gene: 9.

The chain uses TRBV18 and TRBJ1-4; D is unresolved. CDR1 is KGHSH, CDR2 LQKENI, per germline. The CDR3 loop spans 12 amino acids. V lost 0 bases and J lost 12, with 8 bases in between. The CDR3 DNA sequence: TGTGCCAGCTCACCACCACGGGGTGAACTGTTTTTT. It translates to CASSPPRGELFF.

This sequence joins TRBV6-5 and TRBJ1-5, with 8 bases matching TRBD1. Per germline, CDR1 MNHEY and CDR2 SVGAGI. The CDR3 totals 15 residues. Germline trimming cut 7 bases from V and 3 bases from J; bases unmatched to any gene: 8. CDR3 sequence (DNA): TGTGCCAGCACCCAGAGGGGACAGGACAATCAGCCCCAGCATTTT. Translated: CASTQRGQDNQPQHF.

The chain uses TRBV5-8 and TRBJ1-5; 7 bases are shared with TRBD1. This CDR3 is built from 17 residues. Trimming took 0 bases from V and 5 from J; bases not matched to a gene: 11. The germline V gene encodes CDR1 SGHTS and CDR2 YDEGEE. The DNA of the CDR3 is TGTGCCAGCAGCTTGGCGACAGGGAGTCAAGTGGATCAGCCCCAGCATTTT. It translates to CASSLATGSQVDQPQHF.

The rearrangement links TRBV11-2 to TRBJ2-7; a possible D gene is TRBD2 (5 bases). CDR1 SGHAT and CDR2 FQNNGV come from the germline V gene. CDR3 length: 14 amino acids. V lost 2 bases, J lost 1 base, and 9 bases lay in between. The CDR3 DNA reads TGTGCCAGCAGCTTATTACAGCGGTCCTACGAGCAGTACTTC. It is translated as CASSLLQRSYEQYF.

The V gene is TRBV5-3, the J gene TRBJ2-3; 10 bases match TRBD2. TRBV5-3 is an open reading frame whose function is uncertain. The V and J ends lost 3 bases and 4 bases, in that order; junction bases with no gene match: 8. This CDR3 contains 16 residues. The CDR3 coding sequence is TGTGCCAGAAGCTCTAACCTAGCGGGAGTATCAGATACGCAGTATTTT. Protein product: CARSSNLAGVSDTQYF.

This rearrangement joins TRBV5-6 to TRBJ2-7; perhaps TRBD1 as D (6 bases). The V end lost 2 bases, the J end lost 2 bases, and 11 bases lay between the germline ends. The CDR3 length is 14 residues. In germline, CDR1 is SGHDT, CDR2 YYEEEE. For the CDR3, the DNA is TGTGCCAGCAGCTTTGGACAGCCAACCTACGAGCAGTACTTC. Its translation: CASSFGQPTYEQYF.

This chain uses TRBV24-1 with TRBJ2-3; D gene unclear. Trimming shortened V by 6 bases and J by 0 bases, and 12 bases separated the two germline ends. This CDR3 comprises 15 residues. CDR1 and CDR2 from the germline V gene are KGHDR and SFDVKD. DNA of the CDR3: TGTGCCACCAGTCCTAGTCGGCCTAGCACAGATACGCAGTATTTT. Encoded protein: CATSPSRPSTDTQYF.

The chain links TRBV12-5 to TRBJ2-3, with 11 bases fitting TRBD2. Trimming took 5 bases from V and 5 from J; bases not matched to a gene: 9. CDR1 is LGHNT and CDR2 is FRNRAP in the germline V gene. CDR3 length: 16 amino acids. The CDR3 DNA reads TGTGCTAGTGGTACAGGGACTAGCGGAAATTTAGATACGCAGTATTTT. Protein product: CASGTGTSGNLDTQYF. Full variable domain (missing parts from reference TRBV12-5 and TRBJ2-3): DARVTQTPRHKVTEMGQEVTMRCQPILGHNTVFWYRQTMMQGLELLAYFRNRAPLDDSGMPKDRFSAEMPDATLATLKIQPSEPRDSAVYFCASGTGTSGNLDTQYFGPGTRLTVL.

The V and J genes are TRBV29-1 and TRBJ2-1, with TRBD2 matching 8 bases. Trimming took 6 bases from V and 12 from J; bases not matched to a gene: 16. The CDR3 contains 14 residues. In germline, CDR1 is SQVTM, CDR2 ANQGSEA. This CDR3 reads CSVPGGGWQLRQFF. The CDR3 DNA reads TGCAGCGTGCCGGGAGGGGGGTGGCAACTGCGGCAGTTCTTC.

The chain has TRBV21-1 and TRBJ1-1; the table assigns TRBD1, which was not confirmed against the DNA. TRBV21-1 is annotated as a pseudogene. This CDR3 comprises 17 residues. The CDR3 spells CASSKVRNRAVWEEAFF. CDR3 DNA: TGTGCCAGCAGCAAAGTTAGAAACAGGGCGGTGTGGGAAGAAGCTTTCTTT.

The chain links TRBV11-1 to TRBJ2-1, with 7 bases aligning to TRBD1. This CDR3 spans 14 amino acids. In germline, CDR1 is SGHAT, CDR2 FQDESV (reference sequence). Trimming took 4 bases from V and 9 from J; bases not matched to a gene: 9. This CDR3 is CASSSLTGVSEQFF. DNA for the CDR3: TGTGCCAGCAGCTCACTCACAGGGGTTAGTGAGCAGTTCTTC.

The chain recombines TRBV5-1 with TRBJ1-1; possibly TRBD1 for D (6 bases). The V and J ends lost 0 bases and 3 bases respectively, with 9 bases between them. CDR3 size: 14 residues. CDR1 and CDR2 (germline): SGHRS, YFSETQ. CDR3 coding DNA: TGCGCCAGCAGCTTGGATCAGGGGTACACTGAAGCTTTCTTT. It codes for CASSLDQGYTEAFF.

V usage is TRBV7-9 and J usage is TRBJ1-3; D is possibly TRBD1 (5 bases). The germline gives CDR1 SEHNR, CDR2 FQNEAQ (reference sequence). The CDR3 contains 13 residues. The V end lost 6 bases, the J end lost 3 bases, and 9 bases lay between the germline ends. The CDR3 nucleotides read TGTGCCAGCAGTCGAGACAGTGGAAACACCATATATTTT. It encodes CASSRDSGNTIYF.

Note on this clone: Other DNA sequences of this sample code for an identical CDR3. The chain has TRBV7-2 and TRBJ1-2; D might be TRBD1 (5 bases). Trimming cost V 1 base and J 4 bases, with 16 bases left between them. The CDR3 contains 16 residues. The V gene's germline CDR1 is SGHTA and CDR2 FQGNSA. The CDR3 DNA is TGTGCCAGCAGCTTAGGTTGGGGGGAGGGTGGCTATGGCTACACCTTC. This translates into CASSLGWGEGGYGYTF. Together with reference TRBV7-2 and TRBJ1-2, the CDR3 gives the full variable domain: GAGVSQSPSNKVTEKGKDVELRCDPISGHTALYWYRQSLGQGLEFLIYFQGNSAPDKSGLPSDRFSAERTGGSVSTLTIQRTQQEDSAVYLCASSLGWGEGGYGYTFGSGTRLTVV.

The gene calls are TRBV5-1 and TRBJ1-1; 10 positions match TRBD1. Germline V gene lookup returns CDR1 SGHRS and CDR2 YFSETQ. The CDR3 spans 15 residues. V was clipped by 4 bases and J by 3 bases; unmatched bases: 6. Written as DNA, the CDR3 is TGCGCCAGCAGCGCCGGACAGGGGGTTGACACTGAAGCTTTCTTT. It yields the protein CASSAGQGVDTEAFF.

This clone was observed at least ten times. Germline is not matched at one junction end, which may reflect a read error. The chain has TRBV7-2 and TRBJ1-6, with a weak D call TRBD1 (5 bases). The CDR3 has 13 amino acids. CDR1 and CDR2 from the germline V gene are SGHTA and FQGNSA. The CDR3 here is CASSLGIGRGIDF. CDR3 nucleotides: TGTGCCAGCAGCCTGGGTATCGGCCGGGGGATTGACTTT.

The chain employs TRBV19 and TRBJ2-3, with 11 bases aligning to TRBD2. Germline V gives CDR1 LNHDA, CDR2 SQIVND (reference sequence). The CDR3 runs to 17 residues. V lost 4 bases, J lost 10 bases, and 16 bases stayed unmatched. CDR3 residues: CASSSLAGGGERLAQYF. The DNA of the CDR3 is TGTGCCAGTAGTAGTCTAGCGGGAGGTGGGGAGCGTTTGGCGCAGTATTTT.

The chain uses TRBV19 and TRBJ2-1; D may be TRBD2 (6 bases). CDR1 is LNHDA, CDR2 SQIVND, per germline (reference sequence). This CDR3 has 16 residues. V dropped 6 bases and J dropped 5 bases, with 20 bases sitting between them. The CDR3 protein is CASRPGTSPPDNEQFF. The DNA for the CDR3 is TGTGCCAGTAGACCCGGAACTAGCCCTCCCGACAATGAGCAGTTCTTC.

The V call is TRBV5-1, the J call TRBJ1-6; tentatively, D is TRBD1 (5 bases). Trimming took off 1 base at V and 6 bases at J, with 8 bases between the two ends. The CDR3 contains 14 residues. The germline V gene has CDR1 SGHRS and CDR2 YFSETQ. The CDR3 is CASSLWRGNSPLHF. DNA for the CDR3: TGCGCCAGCAGCTTGTGGAGGGGTAATTCACCCCTCCACTTT.

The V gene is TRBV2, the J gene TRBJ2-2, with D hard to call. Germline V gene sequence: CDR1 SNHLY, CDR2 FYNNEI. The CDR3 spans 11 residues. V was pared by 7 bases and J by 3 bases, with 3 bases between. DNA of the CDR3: TGTGCCAGCACCTACACCGGGGAGCTGTTTTTT. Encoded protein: CASTYTGELFF.

The CDR3 sequence is CAISPRQGGDEKLFF. As DNA, the CDR3 is TGTGCCATCAGCCCTAGACAGGGGGGAGATGAAAAACTGTTTTTT. The chain employs TRBV10-3 and TRBJ1-4; TRBD1 matches 9 bases. Germline V gene data show CDR1 as ENHRY and CDR2 as SYGVKD. Trimming took 6 bases from V and 6 from J; bases not matched to a gene: 8. The CDR3 is 15 amino acids.